These 20 T cell receptor beta chains were all obtained from the same sample, sequenced in a study of CD8+ T cells in alopecia areata. Extracted RNA was reverse transcribed into cDNA, the sequencing template. TCRdb's table, derived via immunoSEQ multiplex PCR, lists solely in-frame clones and lacks some. The table records some 210,000 clones, around 65% of them present only once. As to treatment: oral pan-JAK inhibitor, 5-10 mg twice daily. The input for sequencing was CD4+ T cells sorted from blood, taken at week 44, from a patient treated with tofacitinib. The receptors come from a human donor with alopecia areata.

The chain links TRBV7-2 to TRBJ2-7, with a tentative D call TRBD2 (5 bases). Germline CDR1 and CDR2: SGHTA and FQGNSA. The CDR3 contains 14 residues. V was pared by 5 bases and J by 6 bases, with 17 bases between. CDR3 DNA sequence: TGTGCCAGCAGCCCCATTCCTCGGGGTAGCGAGCAGTACTTC. It specifies CASSPIPRGSEQYF.

The V call is TRBV2, the J call TRBJ2-3, with no clear D. Germline V gives CDR1 SNHLY, CDR2 FYNNEI. Trimming took 4 bases from V and 3 from J, leaving 11 bases between them. There are 14 residues in the CDR3. The CDR3 DNA is TGTGCCAGCAGTGGGTTTGGCGAGACAGATACGCAGTATTTT. Translating it yields CASSGFGETDTQYF.

In its sample, this clone was seen many times. This rearrangement joins TRBV11-1 to TRBJ2-2, with D unresolved. The germline V gene has CDR1 SGHAT and CDR2 FQDESV (reference sequence). Trimming shortened V by 5 bases and J by 1 base, and 8 bases separated the two germline ends. This CDR3 contains 14 residues. CDR3 DNA: TGTGCCAGCAGCCCTCGCGTGAACACCGGGGAGCTGTTTTTT. The encoded protein is CASSPRVNTGELFF.

This clone turned up a few times. The chain recombines TRBV6-1 with TRBJ1-2, with a weak D call TRBD1 (5 bases). CDR1 is MNHNS and CDR2 is SASEGT in the germline V gene. The CDR3 is 13 residues long. The ends were cut back, 1 base at V and 2 bases at J, with 5 bases in the middle. CDR3 nucleotide sequence: TGTGCCAGCAGTGAAGGGGACAACTATGGCTACACCTTC. Its protein is CASSEGDNYGYTF.

In this sample, this clone turned up once. The rearrangement links TRBV29-1 to TRBJ1-2, with 8 bases identical to TRBD1. V shed 5 bases, J shed 4 bases, and the junction held 12 bases outside the gene matches. The CDR3 has 15 residues. The germline CDR1 and CDR2 sequences are SQVTM and ANQGSEA. This CDR3 is CSVKYMTGDPYGYTF. The CDR3 bases are TGCAGCGTTAAATACATGACAGGGGATCCCTATGGCTACACCTTC. The variable domain in full, with the rest retrieved from reference TRBV29-1 and TRBJ1-2, is SAVISQKPSRDICQRGTSLTIQCQVDSQVTMMFWYRQQPGQSLTLIATANQGSEATYESGFVIDKFPISRPNLTFSTLTVSNMSPEDSSIYLCSVKYMTGDPYGYTFGSGTRLTVV.

This clone has only a few counts. This sequence joins TRBV7-6 and TRBJ2-1; 8 nucleotides line up with TRBD2. From germline, CDR1 is SGHVS and CDR2 FNYEAQ. V lost 4 bases, J lost 13 bases, and 3 bases stayed unmatched. This CDR3 has 11 amino acids. CDR3 bases: TGTGCCAGCAGCTCGGGGGGGGTTCAGTTCTTC. Its protein product is CASSSGGVQFF.

This clone was seen a single time. The chain links TRBV4-3 to TRBJ2-1; tentatively, D is TRBD1 (6 bases). Germline V CDR1 and CDR2: LGHNA, YSLEER. This CDR3 has 16 residues. Trimming stripped 3 bases from V and 3 bases from J, with 15 bases between. CDR3 nucleotide sequence: TGCGCCAGCAGCCAGGAACCTCCGGGACACTACAATGAGCAGTTCTTC. Translation gives CASSQEPPGHYNEQFF.

This chain connects TRBV7-9 to TRBJ2-7; D might be TRBD2 (5 bases). CDR3 length: 14 amino acids. V lost 3 bases to trimming and J lost 5 bases, with 14 bases between them. CDR1 is SEHNR and CDR2 is FQNEAQ in the germline V gene (reference sequence). As DNA, the CDR3 is TGTGCCAGCAGCTTTGAGGGCAATCAGGACGAGCAGTACTTC. Protein: CASSFEGNQDEQYF. Combining the CDR3 with reference TRBV7-9 and TRBJ2-7 gives the whole variable domain DTGVSQNPRHKITKRGQNVTFRCDPISEHNRLYWYRQTLGQGPEFLTYFQNEAQLEKSRLLSDRFSAERPKGSFSTLEIQRTEQGDSAMYLCASSFEGNQDEQYFGPGTRLTVT.

The rearrangement uses TRBV23-1 and TRBJ2-7; D gene uncertain. TRBV23-1 is recorded as an ORF, its role being uncertain. The CDR3 extends over 16 amino acids. V was clipped by 0 bases and J by 4 bases, with 16 bases between them. Here the CDR3 DNA reads TGCGCCAGCAGTCAATCCCTCAGCCCCGCGGAGTACGAGCAGTACTTC. Residues: CASSQSLSPAEYEQYF.

This clone has only a few counts. This chain joins TRBV5-6 and TRBJ1-6, with 7 bases identical to TRBD1. Germline V CDR1 and CDR2: SGHDT, YYEEEE. There are 19 residues in the CDR3. Trimming at V came to 4 bases and at J to 0 bases, leaving 13 bases not matched to a gene. CDR3 in amino acids: CASSNGQVLPSSYNSPLHF. In nucleotides, the CDR3 is TGTGCCAGCAGCAATGGACAGGTATTGCCGAGCTCCTATAATTCACCCCTCCACTTT.

The chain couples TRBV29-1 to TRBJ2-5, with a possible D match to TRBD2 (6 bases). The CDR3 totals 12 residues. In germline, CDR1 is SQVTM, CDR2 ANQGSEA. V was trimmed by 6 bases and J by 4 bases, leaving 12 bases between them. CDR3 nucleotide sequence: TGCAGCGTCCGGGACTCGAGAGAGACCCAGTACTTC. Its translation: CSVRDSRETQYF.

This clone appeared once. CDR3 sequence: CASSVWRGNEQFF. The CDR3, as DNA: TGTGCCAGCAGTGTCTGGCGGGGTAATGAGCAGTTCTTC. The chain employs TRBV6-5 and TRBJ2-1; possible D gene TRBD2, 6 bases. Trimming stripped 5 bases from V and 7 bases from J, with 12 bases between. The CDR3 covers 13 residues. The germline V gene has CDR1 MNHEY and CDR2 SVGAGI.

V gene TRBV2 combines with J gene TRBJ1-1, with a tentative D call TRBD1 (5 bases). CDR1 is SNHLY, CDR2 FYNNEI, per germline. Deletions cut 3 bases from V and 1 base from J, with 9 bases between. This CDR3 has 14 residues. The CDR3 region has the DNA TGTGCCAGCAGTGAGGTGGGGGGGAACACTGAAGCTTTCTTT. This sequence encodes CASSEVGGNTEAFF. Complete variable domain (other parts from reference TRBV2 and TRBJ1-1): EPEVTQTPSHQVTQMGQEVILRCVPISNHLYFYWYRQILGQKVEFLVSFYNNEISEKSEIFDDQFSVERPDGSNFTLKIRSTKLEDSAMYFCASSEVGGNTEAFFGQGTRLTVV.

The J gene is TRBJ1-1, the V gene TRBV30; D call uncertain. Between the trimmed V and J ends, which lost 4 bases and 2 bases, there was a span of 17 bases. The CDR3 has 15 residues. CDR1 GTSNPN and CDR2 SVGIG come from the germline V gene (reference sequence). The CDR3 region has the DNA TGTGCCTGGATGGGGTTGGGGAGGCATAACACTGAAGCTTTCTTT. Translating it yields CAWMGLGRHNTEAFF.

J is TRBJ2-7 and V is TRBV29-1; D is perhaps TRBD2 (5 bases). CDR1 is SQVTM and CDR2 is ANQGSEA in the germline V gene. The CDR3 contains 14 residues. The V end was cut by 5 bases, the J end by 4 bases, with 18 bases between. For the CDR3, the DNA is TGCAGCGTTAGGGCCTTCGGGGAGAAATACGAGCAGTACTTC. Protein: CSVRAFGEKYEQYF.

This clone was found a few times. This sequence joins TRBV28 and TRBJ2-1; D gene unclear. Per germline, CDR1 MDHEN and CDR2 SYDVKM. V dropped 6 bases and J dropped 8 bases, with 11 bases sitting between them. This CDR3 has 12 amino acids. DNA of the CDR3: TGTGCCAGCAGCTCCTCGAAAGATGAGCAGTTCTTC. Translating it yields CASSSSKDEQFF.

V is TRBV15 and J is TRBJ2-5; TRBD2 matches 10 bases. After removal of 0 bases from V and 3 bases from J, the junction contained 4 bases not matched to a gene. The CDR3 is made up of 16 amino acids. Germline V gives CDR1 LNHNV, CDR2 YYDKDF (reference sequence). CDR3 DNA sequence: TGTGCCACCAGCAGAGATATGGGACTAGCGAAAGAGACCCAGTACTTC. Translation gives CATSRDMGLAKETQYF.

The chain uses TRBV29-1 and TRBJ1-1; 9 positions match TRBD1. From germline, CDR1 is SQVTM and CDR2 ANQGSEA. There are 11 residues in the CDR3. With V trimmed by 7 bases and J by 11 bases, 8 bases remained unmatched. The CDR3, as DNA: TGCAGCGCCTGGGACAGGGTTCGGGCTTTCTTT. Protein product: CSAWDRVRAFF.

The gene calls are TRBV5-1 and TRBJ2-7; D not certain. V was shortened by 3 bases and J by 3 bases, with 13 bases between the two germline ends. Germline CDR1 and CDR2: SGHRS and YFSETQ. The CDR3 extends over 14 amino acids. The DNA of the CDR3 is TGCGCCAGCAGCTACGGGCGCAACTTCTACGAGCAGTACTTC. It is translated as CASSYGRNFYEQYF.

This clone was found once. The V gene is TRBV28, the J gene TRBJ1-2; D might be TRBD1 (5 bases). CDR1 and CDR2 from the germline V gene are MDHEN and SYDVKM. Trimming cost V 8 bases and J 8 bases, with 18 bases left between them. The CDR3 runs 13 residues. The CDR3 DNA follows: TGTGCCAGCCGCGGAGGGGCTCGTTTCGGCTACACCTTC. Its protein product is CASRGGARFGYTF.